This T cell receptor beta chain was found in a study of graft-versus-host responses after intestinal transplantation (dated by TCRdb to 2020 to 2023). As for the study more broadly: The transplants that recipients got were multivisceral, liver-intestinal, or isolated intestinal. Every recipient was given anti-thymocyte globulin induction, followed by about three years of maintenance tacrolimus and steroids. Bulk TCR-beta CDR3 sequencing was used to track graft-versus-host and host-versus-graft alloreactive T cell clones in the graft, circulation and bone marrow after intestinal transplantation. Alloreactive clones were identified by sequencing pre-transplant mixed lymphocyte reaction products and comparing these products with unstimulated pre-transplant donor and recipient T cells. The cohort enrolled around 25 intestinal transplant recipients including one retransplant, and a few patients lacking pretransplant specimens were excluded. Donor T cell macrochimerism was defined as a peak of at least 4% donor T cells among recipient peripheral blood mononuclear cells. Rather than going through the commercial service, samples from a few later patients were sequenced in-house on an Illumina MiSeq and processed with MiXCR.

Broader findings and caveats from the paper: The conclusions were limited by the relatively low number and heterogeneity of the intestinal transplant patients. GvH clones turned up in recipient bone marrow, with some appearing earlier in ileal mucosa or blood, a pattern consistent with an intestinal mucosal origin. High GvH to HvG T cell clonal ratios were observed in the allografts of patients with donor T cell macrochimerism. Early after transplant, declines in HvG clones were associated with peak levels of circulating GvH clones.

This clone has only one observation. Its target antigen remains unknown. The sample holds no much larger clone one base away, and base qualities are not on file. The protocol used for the library was the immunoSEQ multiplex PCR assay. For most patients, high-throughput TCR-beta CDR3 sequencing of genomic DNA was performed by Adaptive Biotechnologies. The authors' pipeline ran thus. Adaptive's ImmunoSEQ software was the source of the TCR sequencing data for around 20 patients, while three other patients were processed with MiXCR and VDJtools. CDR3 nucleotide sequences shared between donor and recipient were removed because the origin of such sequences could not be assigned. To be classed as alloreactive, a clone needed at least 2-fold expansion over unstimulated cells and a minimum CFSE-low frequency of 0.002% (template counts) or 0.001% (read counts). Clones detected in sequenced pre-transplant spleen, lymph node, or MLR CFSE-low populations of the donor or recipient were defined as mappable. Cumulative frequency of alloreactive clones was calculated as a percentage of all sequences weighted by copy number. Held by TCRdb, this immuneACCESS table contains in-frame sequences only and omits some clones. Under half of the omission traces to an unresolved V gene where checked; the cause of the rest is unknown. V and J calls and clone size are those listed in that table; D and trimming were worked out from the DNA. Recorded for this sample are around 92,000 clones; about 82% of them occurred a single time. Almost 1.5% of the sample is taken by the ten largest.

Blood samples were collected up to 4 times in the first month after transplant and then at least monthly when available. The CDR3 measures 11 amino acids from cysteine to phenylalanine. The read is trimmed to its CDR3 DNA, 33 bases read in frame from base 1. The germline V gene sets CDR1 to MNHEY and CDR2 to SVGAGI. The junction shows trimming of 4 bases on V and 8 bases on J, plus 9 bases between the germline ends. Rearrangement joined TRBV6-5 to TRBJ2-7; the D gene cannot be named for sure. The sample was PBMCs, taken 255 days after intestinal transplant. The sequence derives from a human patient who received an intestinal transplant, so some T cells may come from the graft donor. The DNA sequence follows: TGTGCCAGCAGTTGGGGAAATCAGCAGTACTTC. Protein translation: CASSWGNQQYF.